A single sample gave rise to the 29 T cell receptor beta chains below, sequenced in a study of control samples from healthy donors and cancer patients. Clones were sequenced by immunoSEQ multiplex PCR, and TCRdb holds only the in-frame ones, with some missing. The sample gives about 150,000 clones, approximately 92% of which show up once; under 4% is in the top ten. The sample taken for sequencing was blood. These receptors all stem from a man aged 25-45 years in good health.

The chain links TRBV18 to TRBJ1-4; tentatively, D is TRBD1 (6 bases). Germline V gene lookup returns CDR1 KGHSH and CDR2 LQKENI. The CDR3 spans 14 residues. V lost 1 base to trimming and J lost 5 bases, with 8 bases between them. Here the CDR3 DNA reads TGTGCCAGCTCACCACGGGGGGCCAATGAAAAACTGTTTTTT. This encodes CASSPRGANEKLFF.

The J gene is TRBJ1-3, the V gene TRBV19; TRBD1 aligns across 7 bases. The CDR3 consists of 14 residues. V was clipped by 5 bases and J by 4 bases; unmatched bases: 5. Germline CDR1 and CDR2: LNHDA and SQIVND (reference sequence). CDR3 coding DNA: TGTGCCAGTAGTCAGGGACAGCCGGGAAACACCATATATTTT. Encoded protein: CASSQGQPGNTIYF.

This chain connects TRBV7-2 to TRBJ1-4; 10 positions match TRBD1. CDR3 size: 14 residues. Germline V CDR1 and CDR2: SGHTA, FQGNSA. V gave up 5 bases and J gave up 4 bases; unmatched junction bases: 1. DNA for the CDR3: TGTGCCAGCAGCCGGGACAGGGGTAATGAAAAACTGTTTTTT. Encoded protein: CASSRDRGNEKLFF.

V is TRBV15 and J is TRBJ1-5, with D perhaps matching TRBD1 (5 bases). V was clipped by 1 base and J by 6 bases, with 7 bases between them. The CDR3 length is 13 residues. The germline gives CDR1 LNHNV, CDR2 YYDKDF (reference sequence). The chain's CDR3 is CATSRGGGQPQHF. The CDR3 bases are TGTGCCACCAGCAGAGGGGGCGGTCAGCCCCAGCATTTT.

The rearrangement links TRBV27 to TRBJ2-6; no firm D call. The V and J ends lost 9 bases and 4 bases respectively, with 7 bases between them. This CDR3 spans 12 amino acids. Germline loops: CDR1 MNHEY, CDR2 SMNVEV (reference sequence). CDR3 nucleotide sequence: TGTGCCAGTAAGAAGGGGGCCAACGTCCTGACTTTC. Its protein is CASKKGANVLTF. Combining the CDR3 with reference TRBV27 and TRBJ2-6 gives the whole variable domain EAQVTQNPRYLITVTGKKLTVTCSQNMNHEYMSWYRQDPGLGLRQIYYSMNVEVTDKGDVPEGYKVSRKEKRNFPLILESPSPNQTSLYFCASKKGANVLTFGAGSRLTVL.

The table lists this clone with a count of one. The chain couples TRBV6-5 to TRBJ1-4, with 7 nucleotides matching TRBD1. This CDR3 is 14 amino acids long. Germline CDR1 reads MNHEY; CDR2 reads SVGAGI. V lost 6 bases and J lost 6; bases outside the gene matches: 7. The DNA for the CDR3 is TGTGCCAGCAGACCAGGGGGGACCCATGAAAAACTGTTTTTT. This codes for CASRPGGTHEKLFF.

V is TRBV25-1 and J is TRBJ1-2; a possible D gene is TRBD1 (6 bases). This CDR3 contains 14 residues. Trimming left V 0 bases short and J 6 bases short, with 11 bases between. Germline loops: CDR1 MGHDK, CDR2 SYGVNS. CDR3 in DNA: TGTGCCAGCAGTGAATACCGACAGGAACATGGCTACACCTTC. Translating gives CASSEYRQEHGYTF.

In its sample, this clone was seen a few times. The CDR3 sequence is CASTVARGSNTEAFF. The CDR3 region has the DNA TGTGCCAGTACCGTCGCGAGGGGTTCTAACACTGAAGCTTTCTTT. The rearrangement uses TRBV19 and TRBJ1-1; possible D gene TRBD1, 5 bases. The CDR3 is made up of 15 amino acids. The germline V and J ends were trimmed by 7 bases and 2 bases, with 17 bases remaining between them. Germline CDR1 is LNHDA and CDR2 is SQIVND (reference sequence).

The chain has TRBV7-8 and TRBJ2-2; 7 positions match TRBD1. The CDR3 runs to 14 residues. Germline CDR1 is SGHVS and CDR2 is FQNEAQ. V trimming: 4 bases; J trimming: 5 bases; junction bases outside the gene matches: 4. CDR3 coding DNA: TGTGCCAGCAGCTCCACGGACAGGACCGGGGAGCTGTTTTTT. Its protein product is CASSSTDRTGELFF.

The chain joins TRBV27 to TRBJ2-3; unclear D gene. From germline, CDR1 is MNHEY and CDR2 SMNVEV (reference sequence). V gave up 8 bases and J gave up 5 bases, with 20 bases separating them. The CDR3 has 15 amino acids. CDR3 protein: CASSYSLTLGDTQYF. In nucleotides, the CDR3 is TGTGCCAGCTCTTACTCCCTCACCCTAGGAGATACGCAGTATTTT.

The CDR3 region has the DNA TGTGCCAGCAGCCCTGAAGCAAACACCATATATTTT. This encodes CASSPEANTIYF. V is TRBV11-2 and J is TRBJ1-3, with D unclear. V was clipped by 5 bases and J by 6 bases, with 8 bases between them. This CDR3 has 12 amino acids. Germline CDR1 reads SGHAT; CDR2 reads FQNNGV.

The chain uses TRBV21-1 and TRBJ1-5. TRBV21-1 is deemed a pseudogene. There are 14 residues in the CDR3. In DNA form, the CDR3 reads TGTGCCAGCAGGAGGAGAAATAGCAATCAGCCCCAGCATTTT. It encodes CASRRRNSNQPQHF.

Comment on this clone: Its ends do not fully match the called genes, so a read error is possible. This same CDR3 is encoded by further DNA sequences in the sample. This chain uses TRBV9 with TRBJ2-2; TRBD1 matches 11 bases. The CDR3 has 15 residues. The V gene's germline CDR1 is SGDLS and CDR2 YYNGEE. CDR3 nucleotide sequence: TGTGCCAGCAGCGTAGGGACAGGGGGCACCGGAGAGCTGTTTTTT. It specifies CASSVGTGGTGELFF.

This chain joins TRBV11-1 and TRBJ2-7; possible D gene TRBD2, 5 bases. Trimming pared 3 bases from V and 3 bases from J, leaving 12 bases between. The CDR3 covers 14 residues. CDR1 is SGHAT, CDR2 FQDESV, per germline (reference sequence). CDR3 sequence (DNA): TGTGCCAGCAGCTTTGAGGGATCGAGCTACGAGCAGTACTTC. It is translated as CASSFEGSSYEQYF.

This clone was seen only once. This chain uses TRBV12-3 or TRBV12-4 with TRBJ1-1; D gene ambiguous. Trimming shortened V by 3 bases and J by 4 bases, and 9 bases separated the two germline ends. This CDR3 comprises 13 residues. CDR3 in amino acids: CASSFRAGTEAFF. The CDR3 nucleotides read TGTGCCAGCAGTTTTAGGGCAGGCACTGAAGCTTTCTTT.

The chain employs TRBV7-9 and TRBJ2-1; the D call may be TRBD1 or TRBD2 (6 bases each). Germline V CDR1 and CDR2: SEHNR, FQNEAQ (reference sequence). The CDR3 consists of 18 residues. V was trimmed by 2 bases and J by 4 bases, leaving 21 bases between them. CDR3: CASSLRDARLGGYNEQFF. The CDR3 nucleotides read TGTGCCAGCAGCTTAAGGGACGCCAGGCTAGGGGGGTACAATGAGCAGTTCTTC.

The chain combines TRBV12-5 with TRBJ1-3; D gene unclear. The CDR3 sequence is 12 residues long. With 6 bases removed from V and 7 bases from J, the gap between germline ends came to 10 bases. Germline loops: CDR1 LGHNT, CDR2 FRNRAP. The DNA for the CDR3 is TGTGCTAGTGGACCCCACTCCAACACCATATATTTT. The encoded protein is CASGPHSNTIYF.

This chain uses TRBV15 with TRBJ1-1, with D perhaps matching TRBD1 (5 bases). Germline CDR1 LNHNV, CDR2 YYDKDF (reference sequence). The CDR3 has 14 residues. Trimming cost V 1 base and J 4 bases, with 10 bases left between them. The DNA for the CDR3 is TGTGCCACCAGCAGAGTTGGGGGGTCCACTGAAGCTTTCTTT. Amino acid sequence: CATSRVGGSTEAFF.

The rearrangement links TRBV13 to TRBJ2-3; 8 bases match TRBD2. This CDR3 spans 18 amino acids. J was trimmed by 5 bases and V by 4 bases; bases with no gene match: 17. Germline lookup yields CDR1 PRHDT and CDR2 FYEKMQ (reference sequence). CDR3: CASSSFGGGSGAVDTQYF. The CDR3 DNA reads TGTGCCAGCAGCTCCTTTGGAGGGGGTAGCGGGGCGGTAGATACGCAGTATTTT.

This rearrangement joins TRBV6-6 to TRBJ1-6; no definite D call. Germline CDR1 reads MNHNY; CDR2 reads SVGAGI (reference sequence). CDR3 length: 13 residues. With 2 bases removed from V and 5 bases from J, the gap between germline ends came to 4 bases. The DNA of the CDR3 is TGTGCCAGCAGTTACGAAAATAATTCACCCCTCCACTTT. Amino acids: CASSYENNSPLHF.

The chain joins TRBV2 to TRBJ2-7; 8 bases agree with TRBD1. V gave up 6 bases and J gave up 1 base; unmatched junction bases: 5. From germline, CDR1 is SNHLY and CDR2 FYNNEI. CDR3 length: 14 amino acids. The CDR3 DNA reads TGTGCCAGCAGGGGAAGGACAGGGTCCTACGAGCAGTACTTC. It specifies CASRGRTGSYEQYF.

J is TRBJ1-2 and V is TRBV27, with TRBD1 identical over 11 bases. V lost 6 bases, J lost 7 bases, and 10 bases stayed unmatched. CDR3 length equals 15 residues. Germline V lookup: CDR1 MNHEY, CDR2 SMNVEV (reference sequence). The CDR3 DNA reads as TGTGCCAGCAGGACGGGACAGGGGGATATAAGTGGCTACACCTTC. Residues: CASRTGQGDISGYTF.

The chain is built from TRBV19 and TRBJ1-4, with no clear D. V dropped 4 bases and J dropped 4 bases, with 7 bases sitting between them. The CDR3 consists of 13 residues. Germline V gives CDR1 LNHDA, CDR2 SQIVND (reference sequence). CDR3 amino acids: CASSTASNEKLFF. CDR3 bases: TGTGCCAGTAGTACGGCCAGTAATGAAAAACTGTTTTTT.

J is TRBJ2-1 and V is TRBV24-1; 12 positions agree with TRBD2. This CDR3 has 17 residues. V shed 4 bases and J 4 bases; nucleotides not matched to a gene: 7. Germline V lookup: CDR1 KGHDR, CDR2 SFDVKD. The CDR3, as DNA: TGTGCCACCAGTGAAACAATACTAGCGGGAGGATACAATGAGCAGTTCTTC. Protein product: CATSETILAGGYNEQFF.

The CDR3 sequence is CASSSQAREGPEAFF. The CDR3 region has the DNA TGTGCCAGCAGCTCGCAGGCCCGGGAGGGCCCTGAAGCTTTCTTT. The chain uses TRBV7-2 and TRBJ1-1; no definite D call. Deletions cut 4 bases from V and 6 bases from J, with 18 bases between. Germline V gives CDR1 SGHTA, CDR2 FQGNSA. The CDR3 loop spans 15 amino acids.

The chain carries TRBV28 and TRBJ1-6; 11 bases are a match to TRBD1. Germline CDR1 reads MDHEN; CDR2 reads SYDVKM. The CDR3 has 19 amino acids. V lost 5 bases, J lost 5 bases, and 14 bases stayed unmatched. Written as DNA, the CDR3 is TGTGCCAGCAGTAATCCCCAGCCGGGACAGGGGGGTAATAATTCACCCCTCCACTTT. This gives the protein CASSNPQPGQGGNNSPLHF.

V and J are TRBV2 and TRBJ1-5, with TRBD1 matching over 7 bases. V trimming: 6 bases; J trimming: 4 bases; junction bases outside the gene matches: 12. This CDR3 is built from 16 residues. The germline gives CDR1 SNHLY, CDR2 FYNNEI. The CDR3, as DNA: TGTGCCAGCAGCCCGGGACAGTCTTCAAGGAATCAGCCCCAGCATTTT. Its protein is CASSPGQSSRNQPQHF. The entire variable domain, with the rest obtained from reference TRBV2 and TRBJ1-5, is as follows: EPEVTQTPSHQVTQMGQEVILRCVPISNHLYFYWYRQILGQKVEFLVSFYNNEISEKSEIFDDQFSVERPDGSNFTLKIRSTKLEDSAMYFCASSPGQSSRNQPQHFGDGTRLSIL.

The V and J genes are TRBV12-5 and TRBJ1-1; TRBD1 agrees at 8 bases. J was trimmed by 5 bases and V by 4 bases; bases with no gene match: 21. The length of the CDR3 is 19 residues. Per germline, CDR1 LGHNT and CDR2 FRNRAP. Here the CDR3 DNA reads TGTGCTAGTGGTTACCTCGGCTCACAGGGGGTCGTGATCTCGACTGAAGCTTTCTTT. This sequence encodes CASGYLGSQGVVISTEAFF. Variable domain in full (rest from reference TRBV12-5 and TRBJ1-1): DARVTQTPRHKVTEMGQEVTMRCQPILGHNTVFWYRQTMMQGLELLAYFRNRAPLDDSGMPKDRFSAEMPDATLATLKIQPSEPRDSAVYFCASGYLGSQGVVISTEAFFGQGTRLTVV.

CDR3 in amino acids: CASSQDRFGTGAEQYF. Written as DNA, the CDR3 is TGTGCCAGCAGCCAAGATCGGTTCGGGACAGGGGCCGAGCAGTACTTC. This sequence joins TRBV4-2 and TRBJ2-7, with TRBD1 identical over 10 bases. The trim removed 0 bases at V and 6 bases at J, leaving 8 bases unmatched. The CDR3 runs to 16 residues. Germline V CDR1 and CDR2: LGHNA, YNFKEQ.